This is a list of T cell receptor beta chains from one sample in a study of T cell responses to AZD1222 COVID-19 vaccine. TCRdb's copy holds only in-frame clones and misses some; the assay was immunoSEQ multiplex PCR. The data contain approximately 130,000 clones, 80% to 90% of them singletons. Sample: peripheral blood, taken 28 days after the second AZD1222 dose. These receptors originate from an adult who received the AZD1222 COVID-19 vaccine. Both conserved end residues are trimmed from each CDR3. Fields, in order: V gene, J gene, CDR3 protein.

TRBV5-1	TRBJ1-1	ASSLGGNTEAF
TRBV18	TRBJ1-6	ASSPSDRGGSPLH
TRBV5-1	TRBJ2-3	ASSPALAGVSDTQY
TRBV7-2	TRBJ2-1	ASSLDVAGAGEQF
TRBV3-1/TRBV3-2	TRBJ2-1	ASSPRTRSEQF
TRBV11-2	TRBJ1-2	ASSLDQGRGYT
TRBV10-3	TRBJ1-5	AISELQGSQH
TRBV19	TRBJ1-2	ASSRLGGYGYT
TRBV27	TRBJ1-2	ASSLSPHPGYGYT
TRBV7-8	TRBJ2-2	ASSRGQIRGTGELF
TRBV7-6	TRBJ2-3	ASSSTSRTQY
TRBV6-5	TRBJ2-1	ASSRDPTYNEQF
TRBV6-6	TRBJ1-1	ASSSWTGTMNTEAF
TRBV28	TRBJ2-7	ASSFPDISYEQY
TRBV5-1	TRBJ1-4	ASSDPQGANEKLF
TRBV7-9	TRBJ1-1	ASSSDRRNTEAF
TRBV7-6	TRBJ1-4	ASSLAGQKLF
TRBV6-5	TRBJ1-2	ASSLNRGAYGYT
TRBV7-9	TRBJ1-3	ASSPLGRELSGNTIY
TRBV7-2	TRBJ1-5	ASSLGVRRPQH
TRBV2	TRBJ1-5	ASKRAGNQPQH
TRBV7-2	TRBJ1-1	ASSLTNWDTEAF
TRBV5-8	TRBJ2-7	ASSLGGYEQY
TRBV21-1	TRBJ2-5	ASSKEGGEPPETQY
TRBV5-1	TRBJ2-5	ASSLWSGSETQY
TRBV7-8	TRBJ1-1	ASSLAEIPHTEAF
TRBV2	TRBJ2-7	ASSLGHLYEQY
TRBV3-1/TRBV3-2	TRBJ1-6	ASSSPGRGGSPLH
TRBV9	TRBJ2-2	ASSSSGTNTGELF
TRBV7-2	TRBJ1-3	ASSLVAAGNTIY
TRBV27	TRBJ1-6	ASSTGQRGSPLH
TRBV12-3/TRBV12-4	TRBJ2-1	ASSFRGREQF
TRBV19	TRBJ1-1	ASSGQANTEAF
TRBV7-2	TRBJ2-3	ASSFTLAGDIDTQY
TRBV11-2	TRBJ2-1	ASSTRTGAGNEQF
TRBV30	TRBJ1-3	ARSAGTGNTIY
TRBV5-4	TRBJ1-1	ASSRDSFTEAF
TRBV7-8	TRBJ1-6	ASSSTRGGRWNSPLH
TRBV18	TRBJ2-3	ATQGQGDATQY
TRBV7-2	TRBJ1-3	ASSPGQLGNTIY
TRBV6-1	TRBJ2-6	ASSGPGVFFSGANVLT
TRBV10-1	TRBJ2-2	ASQTPDTGELF
TRBV29-1	TRBJ2-2	SVTGGNTGELF
TRBV30	TRBJ1-4	AWSVRGAQEKLF
TRBV2	TRBJ1-4	ARSDGGTGRLKLF
TRBV2	TRBJ2-1	ASTPPGSRLNEQF
TRBV27	TRBJ1-1	ASSPRTGGETEAF
TRBV7-2	TRBJ1-5	ASSSLGARQPQH
TRBV3-1/TRBV3-2	TRBJ1-6	ASSPSTGKTDNSPLH
TRBV30	TRBJ2-7	AWRMTGTPYEQY
TRBV2	TRBJ1-2	ASRRAGDYGYT